Listed below are T cell receptor beta chains from one sample, sequenced in a study of cytomegalovirus exposure and HLA in healthy donors. The protocol was immunoSEQ multiplex PCR, while the TCRdb copy is restricted to in-frame clones and leaves out a portion. In all, the sample yields 85,000 to 110,000 clones. The specimen sequenced was PBMCs. The receptor source for this set is a middle-aged man in good health and CMV-seronegative. CDR3s include the opening cysteine and the closing phenylalanine or tryptophan. The D gene is left open where the match is weak.

17	TRBJ1-5	TRBV28	.	TGTGCCAGCAGTTTAGCAGGTGCGGCAGGGGCTAGGCAGCCCCAGCATTTT	CASSLAGAAGARQPQHF
15	TRBJ1-6	TRBV2	TRBD1	TGTGCCAGCAGGAAGACAGGGTTGTATAATTCACCCCTCCACTTT	CASRKTGLYNSPLHF
13	TRBJ1-2	TRBV6-5	TRBD1	TGTGCCAGCAGTTACTACAGGGGGCTGGGCTACACCTTC	CASSYYRGLGYTF
14	TRBJ2-2	TRBV5-4	.	TGTGCCAGCAGCTTGGCCCTAGCCACCGGGGAGCTGTTTTTT	CASSLALATGELFF
17	TRBJ2-1	TRBV4-3	TRBD2	TGCGCCAGCAGCCAACGGACTAGCGGGAGGCCCTACAATGAGCAGTTCTTC	CASSQRTSGRPYNEQFF
15	TRBJ2-3	TRBV7-2	TRBD2	TGTGCCAGCAGCCCCCTAGCGGAAACCACAGATACGCAGTATTTT	CASSPLAETTDTQYF
17	TRBJ2-4	TRBV11-2	TRBD2	TGTGCCAGCAGCTTGGGTATGATAGCGGGACTCAAAAACATTCAGTACTTC	CASSLGMIAGLKNIQYF
14	TRBJ2-3	TRBV7-2	.	TGTGCCAGCAGCTTAGACCATCGAGAAGATACGCAGTATTTT	CASSLDHREDTQYF
14	TRBJ2-3	TRBV28	.	TGTGCCAGCAGTTTTGGGGACAAGGGGTATACGCAGTATTTT	CASSFGDKGYTQYF
11	TRBJ2-5	TRBV10-2	.	TGCGCCAGCGTTGGGGGGGAGACCCAGTACTTC	CASVGGETQYF
13	TRBJ2-7	TRBV2	TRBD1	TGTGCCAGCACGGAAAGGGGGCTATACGAGCAGTACTTC	CASTERGLYEQYF
14	TRBJ1-1	TRBV7-6	TRBD1	TGTGCCAGCAGCTTAGGGACAGGGTTCACTGAAGCTTTCTTT	CASSLGTGFTEAFF
16	TRBJ1-3	TRBV18	.	TGTGCCAGCTCACCGGTACCAACCCCGGGACACCAAACCATATATTTT	CASSPVPTPGHQTIYF
12	TRBJ2-3	TRBV7-2	.	TGTGCCAGCAGCTTACTGACAGATACGCAGTATTTT	CASSLLTDTQYF
17	TRBJ2-3	TRBV27	.	TGTGCCAGCAGTCCGCCCCGAAGGGCAGGGGGGACAGATACGCAGTATTTT	CASSPPRRAGGTDTQYF
16	TRBJ2-3	TRBV5-6	.	TGTGCCAGCAGTTTTGTAGACAGGCAACCAACAGATACGCAGTATTTT	CASSFVDRQPTDTQYF
14	TRBJ2-2	TRBV28	.	TGTGCCAGCGTTTCAGGACAGAACACCGGGGAGCTGTTTTTT	CASVSGQNTGELFF
15	TRBJ2-1	TRBV18	TRBD2	TGTGCCAGCTCACTCGCTAGCGGGAGTGGGGATGAGCAGTTCTTC	CASSLASGSGDEQFF
16	TRBJ1-5	TRBV27	.	TGTGCCAGCAGTTTTTCCTTGGGAGCCGGAGCTCAGCCCCAGCATTTT	CASSFSLGAGAQPQHF
13	TRBJ1-5	TRBV4-3	.	TGCGCCAGCAGCCAAGGGAGGAATCAGCCCCAGCATTTT	CASSQGRNQPQHF
14	TRBJ1-1	TRBV25-1	TRBD1	TGTGCCAGCAGTTCGGCTAGGGGGCACACTGAAGCTTTCTTT	CASSSARGHTEAFF
15	TRBJ1-2	TRBV27	TRBD1	TGTGCCAGCAGTTTGGCAGGGGGCAGTAACTATGGCTACACCTTC	CASSLAGGSNYGYTF
15	TRBJ2-1	TRBV5-1	.	TGCGCCAGCAGCTTGGGGCGGAGCTCCTACAATGAGCAGTTCTTC	CASSLGRSSYNEQFF
15	TRBJ1-2	TRBV19	.	TGTGCCAGTAGTTCCGACAGGATAGCTAACTATGGCTACACCTTC	CASSSDRIANYGYTF
16	TRBJ2-2	TRBV4-3	TRBD2	TGCGCCAGCAGCCAAGATAGCGGGAGTCGAACCGGGGAGCTGTTTTTT	CASSQDSGSRTGELFF
15	TRBJ2-5	TRBV7-8	.	TGTGCCAGCAGCGTCGGACTGGTAAACGAAGAGACCCAGTACTTC	CASSVGLVNEETQYF
15	TRBJ2-7	TRBV15	.	TGTGCCACCAGCAGAGATCGGAGCCGGAGGGACGAGCAGTACTTC	CATSRDRSRRDEQYF